Following are 20 T cell receptor beta chains from one sample sequenced in a study of cytomegalovirus exposure and HLA in healthy donors. Researchers ran the PCR with 60 Vbeta and 13 Jbeta primers. Some clones are missing from TCRdb's copy, which holds only in-frame ones; the method was immunoSEQ multiplex PCR. Here the sample spans 4,700 or so clones, 81% being singletons. Sequences were obtained from PBMCs. These receptor sequences come from a middle-aged woman in good health and CMV-seropositive.

J is TRBJ1-5 and V is TRBV6-5; D gene uncertain. V was trimmed by 0 bases and J by 7 bases, leaving 13 bases between them. Germline lookup yields CDR1 MNHEY and CDR2 SVGAGI. The CDR3 length is 15 residues. CDR3 residues: CASSYSRQAGQPQHF. The DNA for the CDR3 is TGTGCCAGCAGTTACTCGAGGCAGGCGGGGCAGCCCCAGCATTTT.

The chain links TRBV5-4 to TRBJ2-3, with TRBD1 as a possible D gene (6 bases). This CDR3 region has 15 residues. Germline CDR1 is SGHNT and CDR2 is YYREEE (reference sequence). Trimming took 3 bases from V and 3 from J, leaving 14 bases between them. CDR3 sequence: CASSSPTGNTDTQYF. DNA of the CDR3: TGTGCCAGCAGCTCCCCCACAGGGAATACAGATACGCAGTATTTT. Based on the CDR3 plus reference TRBV5-4 and TRBJ2-3, the full variable domain is ETGVTQSPTHLIKTRGQQVTLRCSSQSGHNTVSWYQQALGQGPQFIFQYYREEENGRGNFPPRFSGLQFPNYSSELNVNALELDDSALYLCASSSPTGNTDTQYFGPGTRLTVL.

The genes are TRBV29-1 and TRBJ2-1, with 9 bases matching TRBD1. CDR3 size: 14 residues. After removal of 7 bases from V and 10 bases from J, the junction contained 14 bases not matched to a gene. The germline gives CDR1 SQVTM, CDR2 ANQGSEA. The CDR3 region is CSAARGTGNEEQFF. CDR3 bases: TGCAGCGCCGCCAGGGGGACAGGGAATGAAGAGCAGTTCTTC.

The rearrangement joins TRBV9 to TRBJ1-5; no firm D call. Trimming shortened V by 0 bases and J by 0 bases, and 4 bases separated the two germline ends. The CDR3 totals 14 residues. Per the germline V gene, CDR1 is SGDLS and CDR2 is YYNGEE. The CDR3: CASSVGLSNQPQHF. As DNA, the CDR3 is TGTGCCAGCAGCGTAGGGCTTAGCAATCAGCCCCAGCATTTT.

The rearrangement links TRBV9 to TRBJ2-3, with D perhaps matching TRBD2 (6 bases). The V and J ends lost 4 bases and 6 bases respectively, with 21 bases between them. Germline V lookup: CDR1 SGDLS, CDR2 YYNGEE. The CDR3 loop spans 16 amino acids. The chain's CDR3 is CASSPWVGGGQDTQYF. The CDR3 DNA reads as TGTGCCAGCAGCCCCTGGGTGGGAGGCGGTCAGGATACGCAGTATTTT.

This clone was detected once. This chain links TRBV25-1 with TRBJ1-2; TRBD1 agrees at 8 bases. The germline CDR1 and CDR2 sequences are MGHDK and SYGVNS. V trimming: 8 bases; J trimming: 8 bases; junction bases outside the gene matches: 7. CDR3 length equals 12 residues. The CDR3 bases are TGTGCCAGCCTCACAGGGGGAGGAGGCTACACCTTC. This codes for CASLTGGGGYTF.

By frequency in the sample, this clone is large. The rearrangement uses TRBV28 and TRBJ2-1; D unresolved. Germline V gives CDR1 MDHEN, CDR2 SYDVKM. Trimming left V 6 bases short and J 1 base short, with 7 bases between. This CDR3 contains 13 residues. The chain's CDR3 is CASSQDSYNEQFF. The CDR3 nucleotides are TGTGCCAGCAGCCAGGATTCCTACAATGAGCAGTTCTTC.

A single count supports this clone. The rearrangement joins TRBV27 to TRBJ1-1; no clear D gene. The ends were cut back, 6 bases at V and 2 bases at J, with 10 bases in the middle. Germline V gene data show CDR1 as MNHEY and CDR2 as SMNVEV (reference sequence). The CDR3 covers 13 residues. As DNA, the CDR3 is TGTGCCAGCAGCCCCACTCCTAACACTGAAGCTTTCTTT. It specifies CASSPTPNTEAFF.

This sequence joins TRBV6-1 and TRBJ2-1; TRBD2 matches 10 bases. This CDR3 spans 15 amino acids. V lost 4 bases to trimming and J lost 3 bases; unmatched junction nucleotides: 3. Germline V lookup: CDR1 MNHNS, CDR2 SASEGT. CDR3 sequence: CASSGTSGVYNEQFF. The CDR3 region has the DNA TGTGCCAGCAGTGGTACTAGCGGGGTCTACAATGAGCAGTTCTTC.

J is TRBJ1-2 and V is TRBV6-5, with 9 bases identical to TRBD1. Per germline, CDR1 MNHEY and CDR2 SVGAGI. Trimming cost V 3 bases and J 3 bases; bases outside gene matches: 8. The CDR3 contains 16 residues. This chain's CDR3 is CASSYARDREDYGYTF. DNA of the CDR3: TGTGCCAGCAGTTATGCCCGGGACAGGGAAGACTATGGCTACACCTTC.

This chain uses TRBV28 with TRBJ1-1; the D gene is possibly TRBD1 (6 bases). V shed 6 bases and J shed 0 bases, with 11 bases lying between them. Per germline, CDR1 MDHEN and CDR2 SYDVKM. CDR3 size: 14 residues. CDR3 DNA: TGTGCCAGCAGCCCAGGGGCCATGAACACTGAAGCTTTCTTT. Translation gives CASSPGAMNTEAFF.

The chain has TRBV30 and TRBJ2-5; D is perhaps TRBD1 (6 bases). Deletions cut 0 bases from V and 5 bases from J, with 16 bases between. In germline, CDR1 is GTSNPN, CDR2 SVGIG (reference sequence). The CDR3 runs 15 residues. The DNA of the CDR3 is TGTGCCTGGAGTGTACTAGGGGGACGGCGGGAGACCCAGTACTTC. It yields the protein CAWSVLGGRRETQYF. The complete variable domain, with remaining parts taken from reference TRBV30 and TRBJ2-5, reads SQTIHQWPATLVQPVGSPLSLECTVEGTSNPNLYWYRQAAGRGLQLLFYSVGIGQISSEVPQNLSASRPQDRQFILSSKKLLLSDSGFYLCAWSVLGGRRETQYFGPGTRLLVL.

V is TRBV30 and J is TRBJ2-3; possibly TRBD2 for D (6 bases). This CDR3 is 11 amino acids long. V lost 6 bases and J lost 6, with 10 bases in between. Germline V gene data show CDR1 as GTSNPN and CDR2 as SVGIG (reference sequence). The CDR3 reads CACGTSDTQYF. The CDR3 DNA sequence: TGTGCCTGCGGGACTTCGGATACGCAGTATTTT.

This clone is a singleton in its sample. The chain combines TRBV2 with TRBJ1-5, with D possibly matching TRBD1 (6 bases). Germline loops: CDR1 SNHLY, CDR2 FYNNEI. This CDR3 is 15 amino acids long. Trimming removed 6 bases at V and 2 bases at J, with 14 bases between. For the CDR3, the DNA is TGTGCCAGCAGATCCCAGGGGATCGGCAATCAGCCCCAGCATTTT. Translated: CASRSQGIGNQPQHF. The entire variable domain, with the rest obtained from reference TRBV2 and TRBJ1-5, is as follows: EPEVTQTPSHQVTQMGQEVILRCVPISNHLYFYWYRQILGQKVEFLVSFYNNEISEKSEIFDDQFSVERPDGSNFTLKIRSTKLEDSAMYFCASRSQGIGNQPQHFGDGTRLSIL.

The rearrangement links TRBV29-1 to TRBJ2-1; TRBD1 is a possible D gene (5 bases). The CDR3 is 12 residues long. With 4 bases removed from V and 8 bases from J, the gap between germline ends came to 12 bases. Germline lookup yields CDR1 SQVTM and CDR2 ANQGSEA. The chain's CDR3 is CSVGPQGDEQFF. As DNA, the CDR3 is TGCAGCGTTGGACCGCAGGGCGATGAGCAGTTCTTC.

This rearrangement joins TRBV29-1 to TRBJ1-5; 8 bases agree with TRBD1. This CDR3 contains 15 residues. With 4 bases clipped from V and 7 bases from J, the junction kept 12 bases outside the gene matches. CDR1 is SQVTM, CDR2 ANQGSEA, per germline. CDR3 DNA: TGCAGCGTTGGGATTGGACAGGGTGCGGGGCAGCCCCAGCATTTT. Translation gives CSVGIGQGAGQPQHF. The variable domain in full, completed from reference TRBV29-1 and TRBJ1-5, reads SAVISQKPSRDICQRGTSLTIQCQVDSQVTMMFWYRQQPGQSLTLIATANQGSEATYESGFVIDKFPISRPNLTFSTLTVSNMSPEDSSIYLCSVGIGQGAGQPQHFGDGTRLSIL.

The genes are TRBV29-1 and TRBJ1-1; 7 bases are a match to TRBD1. This CDR3 region has 13 residues. The germline V gene encodes CDR1 SQVTM and CDR2 ANQGSEA. V lost 0 bases and J lost 6; bases outside the gene matches: 4. CDR3: CSVEDRQGAEAFF. In DNA, the CDR3 is TGCAGCGTTGAAGATCGACAGGGAGCTGAAGCTTTCTTT.

This clone was detected once. The V and J genes are TRBV6-6 and TRBJ1-5; D remains unclear. The CDR3 totals 12 residues. Trimming removed 6 bases from V and 7 bases from J, with 10 bases in between. In germline, CDR1 is MNHNY, CDR2 SVGAGI (reference sequence). The CDR3 DNA is TGTGCCAGCAGATCCGACAAGCAGCCCCAGCATTTT. Protein: CASRSDKQPQHF.

The chain has TRBV6-5 and TRBJ1-2; 12 nucleotides line up with TRBD1. Trimming took 4 bases from V and 13 from J; bases not matched to a gene: 4. The CDR3 has 12 amino acids. The germline V gene has CDR1 MNHEY and CDR2 SVGAGI. CDR3 amino acids: CASSSGQGASTF. CDR3 DNA sequence: TGTGCCAGCAGTTCGGGACAGGGGGCTAGCACCTTC.

V usage is TRBV29-1 and J usage is TRBJ2-7, with 9 bases aligning to TRBD1. CDR1 is SQVTM and CDR2 is ANQGSEA in the germline V gene. This CDR3 region has 12 residues. V lost 6 bases, J lost 6 bases, and 6 bases stayed unmatched. This CDR3 reads CSVRDRVSEQYF. The CDR3 nucleotides read TGCAGCGTCCGGGACAGGGTCAGCGAGCAGTACTTC.